This T cell receptor beta chain was sequenced for a study of blood T cell repertoires in COVID-19. Study as a whole: Sites across the United States, Italy and Spain contributed samples from acute and convalescent COVID-19. The cDNA or gDNA used as material had been derived from T cells, B-cell-depleted T cells, or PBMCs.

From germline, CDR1 is SGHTA and CDR2 FQGNSA. The ends lost 3 bases at V and 4 bases at J; junction bases unmatched: 8. The CDR3 is made up of 16 amino acids. Authors' processing steps: Amplifying reference gene primers gave estimates of nucleated cell counts. Assay used: immunoSEQ multiplex PCR; TCRdb lists only in-frame clones, some missing. V and J calls and clone size are copied from that table; D and trimming were computed from the DNA. The table includes under 300,000 clones, about nine tenths detected once. The clonotype was recovered from a woman younger than 45 with active or convalescent COVID-19. The sequencing input was peripheral blood. The chain employs TRBV7-2 and TRBJ1-2, with 10 bases fitting TRBD1. CDR3 region: CASSFLSGQGSYGYTF. In nucleotides, the CDR3 is TGTGCCAGCAGCTTTCTTTCGGGACAGGGGTCCTATGGCTACACCTTC.